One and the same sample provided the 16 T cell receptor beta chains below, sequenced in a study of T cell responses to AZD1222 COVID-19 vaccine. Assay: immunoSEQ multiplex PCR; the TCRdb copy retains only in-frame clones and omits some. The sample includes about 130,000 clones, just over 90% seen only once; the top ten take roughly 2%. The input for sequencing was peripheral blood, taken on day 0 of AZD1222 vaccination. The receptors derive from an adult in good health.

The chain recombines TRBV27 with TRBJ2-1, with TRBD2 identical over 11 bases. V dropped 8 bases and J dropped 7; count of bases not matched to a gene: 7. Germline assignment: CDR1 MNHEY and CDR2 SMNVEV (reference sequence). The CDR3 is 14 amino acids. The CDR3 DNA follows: TGTGCCAGCCGACTAGCGGGGAATCATAATGAGCAGTTCTTC. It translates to CASRLAGNHNEQFF.

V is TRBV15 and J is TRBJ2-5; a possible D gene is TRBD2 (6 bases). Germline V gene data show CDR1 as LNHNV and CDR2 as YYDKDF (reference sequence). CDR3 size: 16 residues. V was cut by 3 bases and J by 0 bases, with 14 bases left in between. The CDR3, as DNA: TGTGCCACCAGCAGTATAAAATTAGCGGACCAAGAGACCCAGTACTTC. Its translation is CATSSIKLADQETQYF. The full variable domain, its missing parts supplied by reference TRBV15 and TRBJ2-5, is DAMVIQNPRYQVTQFGKPVTLSCSQTLNHNVMYWYQQKSSQAPKLLFHYYDKDFNNEADTPDNFQSRRPNTSFCFLDIRSPGLGDTAMYLCATSSIKLADQETQYFGPGTRLLVL.

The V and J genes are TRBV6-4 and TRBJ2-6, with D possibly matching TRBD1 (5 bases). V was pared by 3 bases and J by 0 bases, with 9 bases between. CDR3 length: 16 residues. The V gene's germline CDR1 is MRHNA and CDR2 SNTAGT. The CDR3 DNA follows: TGTGCCAGCAGTGAACAACAGGTCTCTGGGGCCAACGTCCTGACTTTC. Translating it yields CASSEQQVSGANVLTF.

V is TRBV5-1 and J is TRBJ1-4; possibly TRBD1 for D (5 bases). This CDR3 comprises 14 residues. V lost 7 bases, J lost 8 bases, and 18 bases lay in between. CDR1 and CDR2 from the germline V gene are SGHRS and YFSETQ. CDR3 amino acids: CASALQGSPEKLFF. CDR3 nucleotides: TGCGCCAGCGCTCTCCAGGGCTCCCCGGAAAAACTGTTTTTT.

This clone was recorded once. CDR3 nucleotide sequence: TGTGCCAGCAGTCTACAAGCGGGGGGGTGGGAGACCCAGTACTTC. Its translation: CASSLQAGGWETQYF. The chain employs TRBV11-2 and TRBJ2-5; 10 positions agree with TRBD2. Trimming removed 6 bases from V and 5 bases from J; junction bases left unmatched: 9. Germline assignment: CDR1 SGHAT and CDR2 FQNNGV. CDR3 length equals 15 residues.

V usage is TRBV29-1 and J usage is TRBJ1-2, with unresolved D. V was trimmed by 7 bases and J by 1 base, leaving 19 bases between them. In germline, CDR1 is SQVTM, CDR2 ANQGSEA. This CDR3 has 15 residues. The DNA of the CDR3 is TGCAGCGCCGACACACGGGCGGGCATTAACTATGGCTACACCTTC. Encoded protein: CSADTRAGINYGYTF.

The CDR3 is CASSQDSWRAYEQYF. In DNA, the CDR3 is TGTGCCAGCAGCCAAGATAGTTGGCGGGCCTACGAGCAGTACTTC. This rearrangement joins TRBV14 to TRBJ2-7, with a possible D match to TRBD2 (5 bases). This CDR3 is built from 15 residues. The germline V and J ends were trimmed by 0 bases and 2 bases, with 11 bases remaining between them. CDR1 is SGHDN, CDR2 FVKESK, per germline.

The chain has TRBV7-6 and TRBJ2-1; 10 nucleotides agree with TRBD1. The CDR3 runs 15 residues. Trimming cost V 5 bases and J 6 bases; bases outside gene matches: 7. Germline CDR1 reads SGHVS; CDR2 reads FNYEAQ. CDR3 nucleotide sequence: TGTGCCAGCAGCGTTGGACAGGGGGGGGTCAATGAGCAGTTCTTC. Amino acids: CASSVGQGGVNEQFF. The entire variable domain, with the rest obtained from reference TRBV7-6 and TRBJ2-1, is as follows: GAGVSQSPRYKVTKRGQDVALRCDPISGHVSLYWYRQALGQGPEFLTYFNYEAQQDKSGLPNDRFSAERPEGSISTLTIQRTEQRDSAMYRCASSVGQGGVNEQFFGPGTRLTVL.

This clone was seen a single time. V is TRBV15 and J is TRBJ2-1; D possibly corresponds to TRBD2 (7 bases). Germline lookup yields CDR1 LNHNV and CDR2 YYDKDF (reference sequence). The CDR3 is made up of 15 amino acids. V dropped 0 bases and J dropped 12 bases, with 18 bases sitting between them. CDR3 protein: CATSRDGPGEGRQFF. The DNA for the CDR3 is TGTGCCACCAGCAGAGATGGTCCAGGGGAGGGGAGGCAGTTCTTC. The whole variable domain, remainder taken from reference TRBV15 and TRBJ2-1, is DAMVIQNPRYQVTQFGKPVTLSCSQTLNHNVMYWYQQKSSQAPKLLFHYYDKDFNNEADTPDNFQSRRPNTSFCFLDIRSPGLGDTAMYLCATSRDGPGEGRQFFGPGTRLTVL.

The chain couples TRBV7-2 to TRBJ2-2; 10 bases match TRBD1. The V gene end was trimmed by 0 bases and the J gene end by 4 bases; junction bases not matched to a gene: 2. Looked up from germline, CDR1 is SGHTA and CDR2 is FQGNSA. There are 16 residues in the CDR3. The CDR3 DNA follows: TGTGCCAGCAGCTTAGCCGGGACAGGGGTCACCGGGGAGCTGTTTTTT. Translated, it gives CASSLAGTGVTGELFF.

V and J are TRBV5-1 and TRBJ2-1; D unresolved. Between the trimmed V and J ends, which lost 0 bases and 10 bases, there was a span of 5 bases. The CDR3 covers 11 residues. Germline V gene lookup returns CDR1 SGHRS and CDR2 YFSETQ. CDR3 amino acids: CASSLAWEQFF. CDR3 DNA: TGCGCCAGCAGCTTGGCCTGGGAGCAGTTCTTC.

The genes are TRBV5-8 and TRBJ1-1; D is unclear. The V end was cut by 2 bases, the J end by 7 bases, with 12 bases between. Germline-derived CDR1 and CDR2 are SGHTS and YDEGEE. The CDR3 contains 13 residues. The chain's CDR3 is CASSLEVTVEAFF. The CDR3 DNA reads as TGTGCCAGCAGCTTAGAGGTAACCGTTGAAGCTTTCTTT. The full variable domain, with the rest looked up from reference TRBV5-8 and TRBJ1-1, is EAGVTQSPTHLIKTRGQQATLRCSPISGHTSVYWYQQALGLGLQFLLWYDEGEERNRGNFPPRFSGRQFPNYSSELNVNALELEDSALYLCASSLEVTVEAFFGQGTRLTVV.

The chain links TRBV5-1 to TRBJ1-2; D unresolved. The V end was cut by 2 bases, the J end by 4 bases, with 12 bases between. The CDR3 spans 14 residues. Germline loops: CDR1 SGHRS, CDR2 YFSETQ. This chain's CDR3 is CASSFSTGSYGYTF. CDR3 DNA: TGCGCCAGCAGCTTCTCTACGGGGAGCTATGGCTACACCTTC.

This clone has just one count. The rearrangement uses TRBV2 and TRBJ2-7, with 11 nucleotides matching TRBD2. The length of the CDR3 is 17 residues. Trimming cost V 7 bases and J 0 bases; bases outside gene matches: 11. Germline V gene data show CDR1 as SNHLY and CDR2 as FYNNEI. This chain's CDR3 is CASIRTSGSRGSYEQYF. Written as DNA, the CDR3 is TGTGCCAGCATCCGGACTAGCGGGTCCCGAGGCTCCTACGAGCAGTACTTC.

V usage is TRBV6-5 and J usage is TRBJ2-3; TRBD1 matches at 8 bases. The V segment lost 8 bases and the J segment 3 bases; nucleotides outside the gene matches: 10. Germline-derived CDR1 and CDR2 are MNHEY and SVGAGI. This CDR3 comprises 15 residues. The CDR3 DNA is TGTGCCAGCGGACGACAGGGGCTGGAAACAGATACGCAGTATTTT. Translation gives CASGRQGLETDTQYF.

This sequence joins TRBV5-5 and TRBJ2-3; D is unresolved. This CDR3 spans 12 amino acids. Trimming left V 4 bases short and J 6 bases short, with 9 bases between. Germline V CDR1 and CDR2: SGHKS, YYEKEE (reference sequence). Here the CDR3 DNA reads TGTGCCAGCAGCCCCGAGGCCGATACGCAGTATTTT. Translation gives CASSPEADTQYF.